This passage covers 16 T cell receptor beta chains from one sample sequenced in a study of shared clonotypes between healthy human individuals. Method: immunoSEQ multiplex PCR; TCRdb's copy keeps in-frame clones and lacks some. The sample shows millions of clones, approximately 95% of them seen only once. Terminally differentiated effector memory CD45RA+ cells were excluded by CCR7 positive selection of CD45RO-negative cells. The sample taken for sequencing was naive CD8+ T cells sorted from blood. The receptors were gathered from a man younger than 35 in good health.

The chain couples TRBV5-1 to TRBJ2-3, with 9 positions matching TRBD2. The CDR3 is 15 amino acids. Unmatched junction bases numbered 4, after V lost 3 bases and J lost 2 bases. CDR1 is SGHRS and CDR2 is YFSETQ in the germline V gene. As DNA, the CDR3 is TGCGCCAGCAGCTCTAGCGGGACAAACACAGATACGCAGTATTTT. This codes for CASSSSGTNTDTQYF.

The chain couples TRBV5-1 to TRBJ2-1, with D perhaps matching TRBD1 (6 bases). Germline V gene data show CDR1 as SGHRS and CDR2 as YFSETQ. The CDR3 contains 19 residues. V was shortened by 0 bases and J by 3 bases, with 22 bases between the two germline ends. The CDR3 region is CASSLAFGDTLGRYNEQFF. CDR3 coding DNA: TGCGCCAGCAGCTTGGCTTTTGGGGACACCCTAGGACGCTACAATGAGCAGTTCTTC.

The V gene is TRBV9, the J gene TRBJ2-3; no definite D call. Germline V gene sequence: CDR1 SGDLS, CDR2 YYNGEE. Trimming shortened V by 3 bases and J by 2 bases, and 7 bases separated the two germline ends. The CDR3 length is 13 residues. The CDR3 is CASSGYSTDTQYF. The CDR3 DNA follows: TGTGCCAGCAGCGGCTATTCCACAGATACGCAGTATTTT.

The V call is TRBV28, the J call TRBJ2-5, with 12 bases matching TRBD2. Germline trimming cut 4 bases from V and 4 bases from J; bases unmatched to any gene: 4. The CDR3 is 15 amino acids. The germline gives CDR1 MDHEN, CDR2 SYDVKM. The CDR3, as DNA: TGTGCCAGCAGTTCGAGACTAGCGGGGGCAGAGACCCAGTACTTC. As protein: CASSSRLAGAETQYF. The variable domain in full, with the rest retrieved from reference TRBV28 and TRBJ2-5, is DVKVTQSSRYLVKRTGEKVFLECVQDMDHENMFWYRQDPGLGLRLIYFSYDVKMKEKGDIPEGYSVSREKKERFSLILESASTNQTSMYLCASSSRLAGAETQYFGPGTRLLVL.

Concerning this clone: Mismatch with germline at one junction end may stem from a read error. The chain has TRBV6-5 and TRBJ1-2; TRBD1 might be the D (6 bases). The germline V gene has CDR1 MNHEY and CDR2 SVGAGI. CDR3 length equals 13 residues. CDR3 nucleotide sequence: TGTGCCAGCAGTCCGGCGGAAAATCGGGGACACCTCTTC. This encodes CASSPAENRGHLF.

The chain employs TRBV27 and TRBJ1-6; D is perhaps TRBD1 (5 bases). The CDR3 length is 18 residues. The V gene lost 4 bases and the J gene lost 2 bases, with 18 bases spanning the gap. Germline V gene sequence: CDR1 MNHEY, CDR2 SMNVEV (reference sequence). In nucleotides, the CDR3 is TGTGCCAGCAGTTCAACAGGAGACTACCGAACCTATAATTCACCCCTCCACTTT. Encoded protein: CASSSTGDYRTYNSPLHF.

Turning to this clone: Being one base from a much bigger clone, this may be a read error. The same CDR3 also results from other DNA sequences found in this sample. The V gene is TRBV7-6, the J gene TRBJ1-1; no reliable D call. The CDR3 has 13 amino acids. Trimming pared 0 bases from V and 1 base from J, leaving 3 bases between. Germline CDR1 and CDR2: SGHVS and FNYEAQ. CDR3 protein: CASSLAENTEAFF. DNA for the CDR3: TGTGCCAGCAGCTTAGCAGAGAACACTGAAGCTTTCTTT.

This clone was observed a handful of times. The sample has other DNA sequences that encode this CDR3 too. As DNA, the CDR3 is TGTGCCAGTAGTATATCCGGGGAGCTGTTTTTT. Its protein product is CASSISGELFF. V is TRBV19 and J is TRBJ2-2, with D uncertain. Per the germline V gene, CDR1 is LNHDA and CDR2 is SQIVND (reference sequence). The CDR3 extends over 11 amino acids. Between the trimmed V and J ends, which lost 2 bases and 6 bases, there was a span of 1 base.

The V call is TRBV7-9, the J call TRBJ1-1, with 12 bases that match TRBD1. This CDR3 region has 17 residues. With 6 bases clipped from V and 2 bases from J, the junction kept 10 bases outside the gene matches. Germline lookup yields CDR1 SEHNR and CDR2 FQNEAQ (reference sequence). CDR3 coding DNA: TGTGCCAGCAGTTCTCCGGGACAGGGGGCGATCAACACTGAAGCTTTCTTT. Protein sequence: CASSSPGQGAINTEAFF.

This chain joins TRBV4-1 and TRBJ1-1; D possibly corresponds to TRBD1 (6 bases). The CDR3 loop spans 14 amino acids. V was clipped by 0 bases and J by 10 bases, with 15 bases between them. The germline gives CDR1 MGHRA, CDR2 YSYEKL. CDR3 sequence: CASSQDAAGVSAFF. The CDR3 DNA is TGCGCCAGCAGCCAAGATGCGGCAGGGGTATCAGCTTTCTTT.

The CDR3 region is CASSEWTGHYGYTF. The DNA for the CDR3 is TGTGCCAGCAGCGAGTGGACAGGGCATTATGGCTACACCTTC. The V and J genes are TRBV6-1 and TRBJ1-2; 8 positions agree with TRBD1. The CDR3 totals 14 residues. The V gene's germline CDR1 is MNHNS and CDR2 SASEGT. V was pared by 6 bases and J by 5 bases, with 8 bases of the junction left unmatched.

The chain is built from TRBV27 and TRBJ2-7, with D unresolved. Germline CDR1 and CDR2: MNHEY and SMNVEV (reference sequence). The length of the CDR3 is 13 residues. Trimming stripped 2 bases from V and 5 bases from J, with 10 bases between. The DNA of the CDR3 is TGTGCCAGCAGTTTAAGCAGGATAAACGAGCAGTACTTC. Its protein is CASSLSRINEQYF.

Concerning this clone itself: In the same sample, other DNA sequences code for this CDR3. The rearrangement joins TRBV4-3 to TRBJ2-7; 11 nucleotides align to TRBD2. Germline-derived CDR1 and CDR2 are LGHNA and YSLEER. This CDR3 has 15 amino acids. Trimming cost V 4 bases and J 4 bases; bases outside gene matches: 6. CDR3 residues: CASSPGTSGVYEQYF. The CDR3 nucleotides read TGCGCCAGCAGCCCAGGGACTAGCGGCGTTTACGAGCAGTACTTC.

This rearrangement joins TRBV7-9 to TRBJ1-5, with TRBD1 identical over 8 bases. The junction had 6 bases not matched to a gene; V was cut back by 3 bases and J by 2 bases. There are 16 residues in the CDR3. Germline loops: CDR1 SEHNR, CDR2 FQNEAQ (reference sequence). CDR3 DNA: TGTGCCAGCAGCTTGGACAGGGAAGGGGGCAATCAGCCCCAGCATTTT. It codes for CASSLDREGGNQPQHF. Based on the CDR3 plus reference TRBV7-9 and TRBJ1-5, the full variable domain is DTGVSQNPRHKITKRGQNVTFRCDPISEHNRLYWYRQTLGQGPEFLTYFQNEAQLEKSRLLSDRFSAERPKGSFSTLEIQRTEQGDSAMYLCASSLDREGGNQPQHFGDGTRLSIL.

The chain has TRBV28 and TRBJ2-5; D assignment may be TRBD1 or TRBD2 (6 bases each). Germline CDR1 is MDHEN and CDR2 is SYDVKM. The CDR3 contains 16 residues. V was cut by 5 bases and J by 4 bases, with 20 bases left in between. The CDR3 here is CASSPPGGDWGETQYF. In DNA form, the CDR3 reads TGTGCCAGCAGTCCCCCCGGGGGCGATTGGGGAGAGACCCAGTACTTC. Based on the CDR3 plus reference TRBV28 and TRBJ2-5, the full variable domain is DVKVTQSSRYLVKRTGEKVFLECVQDMDHENMFWYRQDPGLGLRLIYFSYDVKMKEKGDIPEGYSVSREKKERFSLILESASTNQTSMYLCASSPPGGDWGETQYFGPGTRLLVL.

The chain employs TRBV25-1 and TRBJ2-7; 9 positions agree with TRBD1. There are 14 residues in the CDR3. Germline CDR1 is MGHDK and CDR2 is SYGVNS. Unmatched junction bases numbered 3, after V lost 6 bases and J lost 0 bases. The CDR3 loop is CASSRQGVSYEQYF. The CDR3 DNA is TGTGCCAGCAGCCGACAGGGGGTCTCCTACGAGCAGTACTTC.